The rows below give T cell receptor beta chains drawn from one sample of a study of Ad26.COV2.S vaccination and SARS-CoV-2 variants. The method was immunoSEQ multiplex PCR; TCRdb's version includes in-frame clones alone and lacks a portion of them. The table has about 350,000 clones, roughly 94% seen once. This sample comprised peripheral blood, obtained after recovery from COVID-19. The receptor source for this set is a human donor who had recovered from COVID-19. Both conserved end residues are part of each CDR3. The order of the fields is clone size, V gene, D gene, J gene, CDR3 DNA, CDR3 protein. The D gene is left open where the match is weak. Rows give clone size only sometimes, using once, few, many, or a class for an expanded clone.

size: -; V: TRBV19; D: -; J: TRBJ2-7; DNA: TGTGCCAGTAGTATTTCGTCCGGGGCAGCCTACGAGCAGTACTTC; CDR3: CASSISSGAAYEQYF
size: -; V: TRBV7-9; D: TRBD1; J: TRBJ1-6; DNA: TGTGCCAGCAGCTCGACAGGGACAGGCGGTTCACCCCTCCACTTT; CDR3: CASSSTGTGGSPLHF
size: -; V: TRBV6-5; D: -; J: TRBJ1-5; DNA: TGTGCCAGCCGGGGGCGGGCTGCTAGCAATCAGCCCCAGCATTTT; CDR3: CASRGRAASNQPQHF
size: -; V: TRBV9; D: TRBD2; J: TRBJ2-3; DNA: TGTGCCAGCAGCACCCGCCCACTAGCGGGGGGGGGTGGAGATACGCAGTATTTT; CDR3: CASSTRPLAGGGGDTQYF
size: -; V: TRBV7-2; D: -; J: TRBJ1-3; DNA: TGTGCCAGCAGCTTGAGCCGGCGAAACACCATATATTTT; CDR3: CASSLSRRNTIYF
size: -; V: TRBV18; D: -; J: TRBJ2-2; DNA: TGTGCCAGCTCACCACTCGATAGCACCGGGGAGCTGTTTTTT; CDR3: CASSPLDSTGELFF
size: once; V: TRBV5-1; D: -; J: TRBJ1-5; DNA: TGCGCCAGCAGCTTGGATGGTGAGGGCAATCAGCCCCAGCATTTT; CDR3: CASSLDGEGNQPQHF
size: -; V: TRBV3-1/TRBV3-2; D: TRBD2; J: TRBJ2-2; DNA: TGTGCCAGCAGCCAAGATGTAATAGCGGGGGTCCACACCGGGGAGCTGTTTTTT; CDR3: CASSQDVIAGVHTGELFF
size: -; V: TRBV18; D: -; J: TRBJ2-7; DNA: TGTGCCAGCTCACCACCGATGTCGGGGGTCTACGAGCAGTACTTC; CDR3: CASSPPMSGVYEQYF
size: -; V: TRBV11-2; D: TRBD2; J: TRBJ2-3; DNA: TGTGCCAGCAGCCGCCCCGCTAGCGGGGCGTCGGGAGATACGCAGTATTTT; CDR3: CASSRPASGASGDTQYF
size: -; V: TRBV27; D: TRBD1; J: TRBJ2-7; DNA: TGTGCCAGCAGTTCCAGCAGGGGGCCCTACGAGCAGTACTTC; CDR3: CASSSSRGPYEQYF
size: -; V: TRBV19; D: -; J: TRBJ2-5; DNA: TGTGCCAGTAGCCCTTATCCATCGGAGACCCAGTACTTC; CDR3: CASSPYPSETQYF
size: -; V: TRBV28; D: TRBD1; J: TRBJ1-2; DNA: TGTGCCACTCACAGGGGAGGGAATAACTATGGCTACACCTTC; CDR3: CATHRGGNNYGYTF
size: -; V: TRBV10-2; D: -; J: TRBJ1-5; DNA: TGCGCCAGCAGTGAAACCGACAATCAGCCCCAGCATTTT; CDR3: CASSETDNQPQHF